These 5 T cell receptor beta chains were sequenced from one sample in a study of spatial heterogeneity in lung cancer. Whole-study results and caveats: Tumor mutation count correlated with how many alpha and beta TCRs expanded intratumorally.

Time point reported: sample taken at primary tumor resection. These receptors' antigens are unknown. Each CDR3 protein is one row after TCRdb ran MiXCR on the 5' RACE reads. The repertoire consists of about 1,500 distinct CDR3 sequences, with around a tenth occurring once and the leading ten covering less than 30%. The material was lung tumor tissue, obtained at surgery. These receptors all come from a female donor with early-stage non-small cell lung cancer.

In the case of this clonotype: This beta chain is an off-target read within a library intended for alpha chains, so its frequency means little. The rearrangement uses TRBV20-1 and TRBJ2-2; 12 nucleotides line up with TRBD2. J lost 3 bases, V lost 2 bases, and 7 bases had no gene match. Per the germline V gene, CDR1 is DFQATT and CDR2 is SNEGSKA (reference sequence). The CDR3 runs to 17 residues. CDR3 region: CSARPPSGRAYTGELFF. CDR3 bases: TGCAGTGCTAGACCCCCTAGCGGGAGGGCCTACACCGGGGAGCTGTTTTTT.

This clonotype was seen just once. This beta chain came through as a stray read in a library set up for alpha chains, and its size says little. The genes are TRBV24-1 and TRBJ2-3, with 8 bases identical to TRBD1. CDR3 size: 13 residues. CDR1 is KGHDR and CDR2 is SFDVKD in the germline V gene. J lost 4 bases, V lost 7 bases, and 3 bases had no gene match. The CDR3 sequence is CATRGTGADTQYF. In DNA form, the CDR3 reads TGTGCCACCAGGGGGACAGGCGCAGATACGCAGTATTTT.

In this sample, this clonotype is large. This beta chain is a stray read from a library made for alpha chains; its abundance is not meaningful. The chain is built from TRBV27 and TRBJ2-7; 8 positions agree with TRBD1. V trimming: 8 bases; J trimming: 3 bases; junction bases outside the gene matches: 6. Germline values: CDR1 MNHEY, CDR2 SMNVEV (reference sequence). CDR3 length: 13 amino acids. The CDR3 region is CASRRQGSYEQYF. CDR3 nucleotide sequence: TGTGCCAGCCGTAGACAGGGGAGCTACGAGCAGTACTTC.

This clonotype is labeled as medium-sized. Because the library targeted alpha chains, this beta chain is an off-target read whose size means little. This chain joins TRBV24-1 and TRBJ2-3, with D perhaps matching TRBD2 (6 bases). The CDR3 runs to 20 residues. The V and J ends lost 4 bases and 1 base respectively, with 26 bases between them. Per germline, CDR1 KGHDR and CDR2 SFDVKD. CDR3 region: CATSDSFVPYQAGGTDTQYF. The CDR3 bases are TGTGCCACCAGTGACAGCTTCGTCCCTTATCAAGCGGGTGGCACAGATACGCAGTATTTT.

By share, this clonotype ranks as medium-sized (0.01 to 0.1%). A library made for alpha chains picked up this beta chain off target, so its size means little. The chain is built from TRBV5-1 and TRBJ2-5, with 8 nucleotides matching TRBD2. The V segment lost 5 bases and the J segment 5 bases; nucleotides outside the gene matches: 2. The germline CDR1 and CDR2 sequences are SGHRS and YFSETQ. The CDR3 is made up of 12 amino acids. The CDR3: CASSQRGETQYF. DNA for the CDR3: TGCGCCAGCAGTCAGCGGGGGGAGACCCAGTACTTC.